Listed here are 22 T cell receptor beta chains from one sample, sequenced in a study of T cells in Graves' hyperthyroidism and ophthalmopathy. RNA transcripts served as the template for amplifying TCR beta CDR3 regions. During a first-round RT-PCR of the TCR CDR3, the HTBI primer set was used. TCRdb reprocessed the multiplex PCR reads with MiXCR, giving one entry per CDR3 protein. The sample holds some 560,000 distinct CDR3 sequences; 15% to 19% are singletons and the top ten take roughly 7.3%. Sequenced material: blood. The receptors originated from a woman in her 30s with Graves' hyperthyroidism.

This clonotype was counted at least ten times. The chain links TRBV27 to TRBJ2-7; 9 bases fit TRBD1. V lost 4 bases and J lost 2; bases outside the gene matches: 9. Per the germline V gene, CDR1 is MNHEY and CDR2 is SMNVEV (reference sequence). The CDR3 has 16 amino acids. The CDR3 coding sequence is TGTGCCAGCAGTTCCGACAGGGGGTCTTCCGCCTACGAGCAGTACTTC. Protein: CASSSDRGSSAYEQYF.

At least ten counts were recorded for this clonotype. The rearrangement joins TRBV11-2 to TRBJ2-5; D not certain. From germline, CDR1 is SGHAT and CDR2 FQNNGV. The CDR3 is 11 amino acids. V gave up 4 bases and J gave up 5 bases, with 5 bases separating them. In DNA, the CDR3 is TGTGCCAGCAGCTCAAAGGAGACCCAGTACTTC. It translates to CASSSKETQYF.

The chain recombines TRBV27 with TRBJ2-3, with TRBD1 matching 7 bases. CDR1 is MNHEY and CDR2 is SMNVEV in the germline V gene (reference sequence). CDR3 length: 14 residues. V was pared by 3 bases and J by 2 bases, with 2 bases of the junction left unmatched. The CDR3 region has the DNA TGTGCCAGCAGTTTTGGACAGGACACAGATACGCAGTATTTT. Translated, it gives CASSFGQDTDTQYF.

This clonotype appeared a few times. The rearrangement links TRBV13 to TRBJ2-5; 10 nucleotides align to TRBD2. After removal of 3 bases from V and 5 bases from J, the junction contained 15 bases not matched to a gene. The CDR3 sequence is 18 residues long. CDR1 is PRHDT, CDR2 FYEKMQ, per germline (reference sequence). This CDR3 is CASSFRLTGISGGETQYF. The CDR3 DNA sequence: TGTGCCAGCAGCTTTCGTTTGACAGGGATTAGCGGGGGGGAGACCCAGTACTTC. The full variable domain, rest sourced from reference TRBV13 and TRBJ2-5, is AAGVIQSPRHLIKEKRETATLKCYPIPRHDTVYWYQQGPGQDPQFLISFYEKMQSDKGSIPDRFSAQQFSDYHSELNMSSLELGDSALYFCASSFRLTGISGGETQYFGPGTRLLVL.

This clonotype came up a few times. As DNA, the CDR3 is TGTGCCAGCAGTTTTATCGGGGGTAATACTGAAGCTTTCTTT. It specifies CASSFIGGNTEAFF. The chain is built from TRBV27 and TRBJ1-1; TRBD1 is a possible D gene (5 bases). CDR1 and CDR2 from the germline V gene are MNHEY and SMNVEV (reference sequence). The CDR3 extends over 14 amino acids. The ends were cut back, 3 bases at V and 5 bases at J, with 13 bases in the middle.

This clonotype was picked up many times. The rearrangement links TRBV18 to TRBJ1-2; no clear D gene. Germline V gene lookup returns CDR1 KGHSH and CDR2 LQKENI. The ends were cut back, 0 bases at V and 2 bases at J, with 7 bases in the middle. The CDR3 contains 14 residues. CDR3 in DNA: TGTGCCAGCTCACCACCCACAGAGAACTATGGCTACACCTTC. It codes for CASSPPTENYGYTF.

The sample holds many counts of this clonotype. This chain links TRBV15 with TRBJ2-5; unclear D gene. The CDR3 spans 15 residues. Germline CDR1 LNHNV, CDR2 YYDKDF (reference sequence). Trimming cost V 0 bases and J 5 bases, with 13 bases left between them. The CDR3 reads CATSRDVSSAETQYF. In DNA form, the CDR3 reads TGTGCCACCAGCAGAGATGTGTCTTCGGCGGAGACCCAGTACTTC.

The chain recombines TRBV29-1 with TRBJ2-7; 11 bases agree with TRBD2. Per the germline V gene, CDR1 is SQVTM and CDR2 is ANQGSEA. This CDR3 spans 15 amino acids. Unmatched junction bases numbered 10, after V lost 2 bases and J lost 7 bases. This CDR3 reads CSVESNSGRVREQYF. The CDR3 bases are TGCAGCGTTGAAAGTAATAGCGGGAGGGTTAGGGAGCAGTACTTC.

This clonotype was counted ten times or more. The V call is TRBV27, the J call TRBJ2-7, with unresolved D. This CDR3 comprises 16 residues. V dropped 1 base and J dropped 6 bases, with 19 bases sitting between them. CDR1 is MNHEY, CDR2 SMNVEV, per germline (reference sequence). CDR3: CASSLLSSRPQLEQYF. The CDR3 region has the DNA TGTGCCAGCAGTTTATTGTCTTCGCGGCCTCAGCTCGAGCAGTACTTC.

This clonotype was found many times. The genes are TRBV9 and TRBJ2-2; D is possibly TRBD2 (5 bases). The CDR3 is 16 amino acids. CDR1 SGDLS and CDR2 YYNGEE come from the germline V gene. Trimming took off 0 bases at V and 3 bases at J, with 12 bases between the two ends. CDR3 sequence reads: CASSVVPGIDTGELFF. The CDR3 DNA reads as TGTGCCAGCAGCGTAGTCCCCGGGATCGACACCGGGGAGCTGTTTTTT.

The CDR3 region is CASSEVGVAYNEQFF. The DNA of the CDR3 is TGTGCCAGCAGTGAGGTGGGAGTAGCCTACAATGAGCAGTTCTTC. The chain joins TRBV25-1 to TRBJ2-1; D may be TRBD2 (5 bases). Germline values: CDR1 MGHDK, CDR2 SYGVNS. The CDR3 is 15 residues long. V was pared by 3 bases and J by 2 bases, with 11 bases between.

About this clonotype: This may be a read error: a much more frequent sequence differs by one nucleotide. The chain has TRBV20-1 and TRBJ2-1; D might be TRBD1 or TRBD2, each matching 6 bases. Trimming removed 7 bases from V and 10 bases from J, with 23 bases in between. The CDR3 covers 14 residues. Germline CDR1 and CDR2: DFQATT and SNEGSKA (reference sequence). The CDR3 sequence: CSVTSGGGLSEQFF. In nucleotides, the CDR3 is TGCAGTGTCACCTCAGGTGGGGGGCTGTCAGAGCAGTTCTTC.

This chain links TRBV14 with TRBJ2-1, with D tentatively TRBD2 (5 bases). Per the germline V gene, CDR1 is SGHDN and CDR2 is FVKESK. CDR3 length equals 16 residues. Trimming left V 2 bases short and J 0 bases short, with 11 bases between. The CDR3 DNA is TGTGCCAGCAGCCAAAGGTACGGGGTCTCCTACAATGAGCAGTTCTTC. It specifies CASSQRYGVSYNEQFF.

The rearrangement joins TRBV9 to TRBJ2-2; 9 bases match TRBD2. The V and J ends lost 4 bases and 0 bases, in that order; junction bases with no gene match: 10. This CDR3 is 18 amino acids long. Germline loops: CDR1 SGDLS, CDR2 YYNGEE. The CDR3 spells CASSSPPRLAANTGELFF. The CDR3 DNA reads as TGTGCCAGCAGCTCACCCCCCCGACTAGCGGCGAACACCGGGGAGCTGTTTTTT. Using reference TRBV9 and TRBJ2-2 for the parts outside the CDR3, the full variable domain is DSGVTQTPKHLITATGQRVTLRCSPRSGDLSVYWYQQSLDQGLQFLIQYYNGEERAKGNILERFSAQQFPDLHSELNLSSLELGDSALYFCASSSPPRLAANTGELFFGEGSRLTVL.

This clonotype has a count of ten or more. V and J are TRBV13 and TRBJ1-1; TRBD1 matches at 10 bases. The V segment lost 1 base and the J segment 1 base; nucleotides outside the gene matches: 6. The V gene's germline CDR1 is PRHDT and CDR2 FYEKMQ (reference sequence). This CDR3 has 17 amino acids. The CDR3: CASSLERQGAWNTEAFF. The CDR3 DNA sequence: TGTGCCAGCAGCTTAGAGAGACAGGGGGCTTGGAACACTGAAGCTTTCTTT.

The table lists this clonotype with many counts. The J gene is TRBJ1-1, the V gene TRBV2; D is uncertain. There are 13 residues in the CDR3. Germline values: CDR1 SNHLY, CDR2 FYNNEI. The V and J ends lost 4 bases and 2 bases respectively, with 8 bases between them. The CDR3 DNA follows: TGTGCCAGCAGTGGGGCAGCTAACACTGAAGCTTTCTTT. Its protein is CASSGAANTEAFF.

This clonotype came up a few times. The chain employs TRBV6-2 or TRBV6-3 and TRBJ2-1; D is possibly TRBD1 or TRBD2 (6 bases each). The V end lost 5 bases, the J end lost 2 bases, and 22 bases lay between the germline ends. Germline CDR1 is MNHEY and CDR2 is SVGEGT. CDR3 length equals 18 residues. The DNA for the CDR3 is TGTGCCAGCAGTGACGATGAGCCGGGGGCGGTCCCCTACAATGAGCAGTTCTTC. Its protein is CASSDDEPGAVPYNEQFF.

The gene calls are TRBV12-3 or TRBV12-4 and TRBJ2-2, with 11 bases matching TRBD2. The CDR3 consists of 16 residues. V shed 5 bases and J 4 bases; nucleotides not matched to a gene: 6. The CDR3 DNA is TGTGCCAGCAGTCTCGGACTAGCGGGCCTCACCGGGGAGCTGTTTTTT. It translates to CASSLGLAGLTGELFF.

The rearrangement links TRBV5-8 to TRBJ2-7; 8 bases line up with TRBD1. V gave up 5 bases and J gave up 3 bases; unmatched junction bases: 10. The CDR3 has 15 residues. CDR1 SGHTS and CDR2 YDEGEE come from the germline V gene. In nucleotides, the CDR3 is TGTGCCAGCAGGGCAACAGGGGGGCTCGACTACGAGCAGTACTTC. Translated, it gives CASRATGGLDYEQYF.

This clonotype was seen at least ten times. This chain uses TRBV20-1 with TRBJ2-2; the D gene is possibly TRBD2 (6 bases). The length of the CDR3 is 14 residues. V was shortened by 4 bases and J by 6 bases, with 15 bases between the two germline ends. Germline V gene sequence: CDR1 DFQATT, CDR2 SNEGSKA (reference sequence). CDR3 in amino acids: CSATLGWGAGELFF. As DNA, the CDR3 is TGCAGTGCTACTTTGGGGTGGGGGGCCGGGGAGCTGTTTTTT.

In this sample, this clonotype turned up many times. The genes are TRBV29-1 and TRBJ2-7, with D tentatively TRBD1 (6 bases). V dropped 8 bases and J dropped 4 bases, with 18 bases sitting between them. The CDR3 totals 13 residues. Looked up from germline, CDR1 is SQVTM and CDR2 is ANQGSEA. The CDR3 DNA sequence: TGCAGCTGGTCGAGGGGGATCGGGTACGAGCAGTACTTC. Residues: CSWSRGIGYEQYF.

This clonotype was seen just once. V gene TRBV6-1 combines with J gene TRBJ2-2; TRBD1 agrees at 7 bases. The CDR3 consists of 13 residues. Trimming took 11 bases from V and 4 from J; bases not matched to a gene: 7. Germline V CDR1 and CDR2: MNHNS, SASEGT. Written as DNA, the CDR3 is TGTGCCGGGACGGGACAGACCACCGGGGAGCTGTTTTTT. It encodes CAGTGQTTGELFF.